The source of this TCR beta chain is a study of OX40 agonist ivuxolimab in advanced cancers. Study-wide background: Partial responses were recorded for three patients, including one with hepatocellular carcinoma and two with cutaneous melanoma.

Repertoires were generated with immunoSEQ multiplex PCR, while TCRdb's copy carries only in-frame clones and drops some. The sample consists of roughly 79,000 clones, roughly 90% of them appearing once. The CDR3 spans 14 residues. The V gene lost 3 bases and the J gene lost 2 bases, with 10 bases spanning the gap. Per the germline V gene, CDR1 is SGHNT and CDR2 is YENEEA. Study findings and constraints: Near-lowest levels of clonal expansion characterized partial responders at 0.1-3.0 mg/kg.

Drawing of blood for sampling happened at baseline, at cycle 4 day 1, and at cycle 7 day 1. Comments on this clone: Its antigen is undetermined.

The chain employs TRBV11-3 and TRBJ1-1; possibly TRBD1 for D (5 bases). The receptor's source is an adult with an advanced solid tumor such as melanoma, head and neck, liver or kidney cancer. This specimen was CD4+ or CD8+ T cells sorted from blood, taken in a trial of the OX40 agonist ivuxolimab. The CDR3 loop is CASSFDSLNTEAFF. The CDR3 region has the DNA TGTGCCAGCAGCTTCGACAGCCTTAACACTGAAGCTTTCTTT. Supplemented by reference TRBV11-3 and TRBJ1-1, the full variable domain reads EAGVVQSPRYKIIEKKQPVAFWCNPISGHNTLYWYLQNLGQGPELLIRYENEEAVDDSQLPKDRFSAERLKGVDSTLKIQPAELGDSAVYLCASSFDSLNTEAFFGQGTRLTVV.